This TCR beta chain came from a study of OX40 agonist ivuxolimab in advanced cancers. Study-wide context: Eligibility rules accepted prior anti-PD-1, anti-PD-L1 or anti-CTLA-4 therapy, and 40% had some.

Generated by immunoSEQ multiplex PCR, the TCRdb table keeps only in-frame clones and is missing some. This sample carries about 69,000 clones, about 88% of them seen once, and the ten largest clones take 4%. This clone was observed a single time. The V and J ends lost 3 bases and 4 bases respectively, with 4 bases between them. Germline V CDR1 and CDR2: SQVTM, ANQGSEA. The CDR3 consists of 11 residues. This sample comprised CD4+ or CD8+ T cells sorted from blood, obtained in a trial of the OX40 agonist ivuxolimab. V is TRBV29-1 and J is TRBJ1-3, with unresolved D. This clonotype originated in an adult with an advanced solid tumor such as melanoma, head and neck, liver or kidney cancer. CDR3 bases: TGCAGCGTTGACGGGGGAAACACCATATATTTT. It yields the protein CSVDGGNTIYF.